This T cell receptor beta chain was captured by sequencing in a study of blood T cell repertoires in COVID-19. Source study methods: Reference gene primer amplification yielded estimated nucleated cell counts. Profiled with immunoSEQ multiplex PCR; TCRdb holds only in-frame clones, not every one. V and J calls and clone size follow that table, whereas D and trimming were derived from the DNA. The data contain approximately 100,000 clones, 87% of them singletons. Losses at the gene ends were 5 bases for V and 8 bases for J; bases not matched to a gene: 13. From germline, CDR1 is SEHNR and CDR2 FQNEAQ (reference sequence). This CDR3 has 18 residues.

The receptor was derived from a human donor in a cohort sampled during active COVID-19. This rearrangement joins TRBV7-9 to TRBJ2-3; 16 bases map to TRBD2. The sample taken for sequencing was peripheral blood. The CDR3 here is CASSPPGLAGGLYSTQYF. As DNA, the CDR3 is TGTGCCAGCAGCCCCCCGGGACTAGCGGGGGGGCTCTACAGTACGCAGTATTTT.